A single sample gave rise to the 19 T cell receptor beta chains below, sequenced in a study of blood T cell repertoires in COVID-19. The method was immunoSEQ multiplex PCR; TCRdb's version includes in-frame clones alone and lacks a portion of them. The repertoire holds more than 400,000 clones, 75% to 90% seen once, with 0.7% in the top ten. Sequencing was carried out using PBMCs or T cells enriched from blood (not recorded which). The receptors were sampled from a woman aged 18-29 years who had recovered from COVID-19.

V and J are TRBV3-1 (or the pseudogene TRBV3-2) and TRBJ1-5, with D unresolved. Germline V CDR1 and CDR2: LGHDT, YNNKEL (reference sequence). Trimming stripped 0 bases from V and 9 bases from J, with 9 bases between. The CDR3 has 13 amino acids. CDR3 nucleotides: TGTGCCAGCAGCCAAGACGGAGTTCGGCCCCAGCATTTT. It translates to CASSQDGVRPQHF.

The chain is built from TRBV30 and TRBJ1-2; D is unclear. The germline gives CDR1 GTSNPN, CDR2 SVGIG (reference sequence). V lost 4 bases and J 4 bases, leaving 22 bases between the germline ends. The length of the CDR3 is 16 residues. CDR3 protein: CAWTDPFQKQSYGYTF. CDR3 in DNA: TGTGCCTGGACTGACCCATTCCAAAAACAGTCCTATGGCTACACCTTC.

This clone was detected only a few times. The chain uses TRBV24-1 and TRBJ1-1; 7 bases map to TRBD1. The V and J ends lost 7 bases and 8 bases, in that order; junction bases with no gene match: 3. CDR3 size: 11 residues. The germline gives CDR1 KGHDR, CDR2 SFDVKD. The CDR3 nucleotides are TGTGCCACCAGAACAGGGGAGGAAGCTTTCTTT. Translating it yields CATRTGEEAFF.

This clone was recorded once. In DNA, the CDR3 is TGTGCCAGCAGTGAATATGGGGCTTCTGGAAACACCATATATTTT. This sequence encodes CASSEYGASGNTIYF. The V and J genes are TRBV25-1 and TRBJ1-3; possible D gene TRBD1, 5 bases. CDR3 length: 15 residues. Trimming removed 0 bases at V and 1 base at J, with 7 bases between. Germline V gene lookup returns CDR1 MGHDK and CDR2 SYGVNS.

The chain recombines TRBV9 with TRBJ2-5; 8 bases match TRBD2. The CDR3 sequence is 16 residues long. Germline CDR1 is SGDLS and CDR2 is YYNGEE. After removal of 4 bases from V and 1 base from J, the junction contained 9 bases not matched to a gene. The DNA of the CDR3 is TGTGCCAGCAGCTTTCAAACCGGGGGGGGCCAAGAGACCCAGTACTTC. It encodes CASSFQTGGGQETQYF.

The V and J genes are TRBV20-1 and TRBJ1-4; D is unresolved. The CDR3 is 13 amino acids. With 3 bases removed from V and 6 bases from J, the gap between germline ends came to 11 bases. The germline gives CDR1 DFQATT, CDR2 SNEGSKA (reference sequence). CDR3 DNA sequence: TGCAGTGCTAGTCTTTCTCGCGATGAAAAACTGTTTTTT. It yields the protein CSASLSRDEKLFF.

The chain couples TRBV19 to TRBJ2-3; 10 bases align to TRBD2. V lost 5 bases and J lost 2; bases outside the gene matches: 7. The CDR3 length is 16 residues. Per germline, CDR1 LNHDA and CDR2 SQIVND (reference sequence). This chain's CDR3 is CASSQERGGLTDTQYF. In DNA form, the CDR3 reads TGTGCCAGTAGTCAGGAGCGGGGGGGACTCACAGATACGCAGTATTTT.

The chain links TRBV5-8 to TRBJ2-1, with 11 nucleotides matching TRBD2. The J segment lost 8 bases and the V segment lost 4 bases, leaving 11 bases of the junction unmatched. CDR3 size: 16 residues. Per germline, CDR1 SGHTS and CDR2 YDEGEE. DNA of the CDR3: TGTGCCAGCAGCCGACTAGCGGGGATTCCTAAGTATGAGCAGTTCTTC. Protein product: CASSRLAGIPKYEQFF.

The V call is TRBV11-2, the J call TRBJ1-1, with D uncertain. Germline V lookup: CDR1 SGHAT, CDR2 FQNNGV. The CDR3 spans 11 residues. Between the trimmed V and J ends, which lost 2 bases and 6 bases, there was a span of 4 bases. CDR3 protein: CASSLSAEAFF. CDR3 nucleotides: TGTGCCAGCAGCTTAAGCGCTGAAGCTTTCTTT.

The table lists this clone with a count of one. The V and J genes are TRBV5-6 and TRBJ2-1, with 11 bases fitting TRBD1. CDR3 length: 16 amino acids. Trimming cost V 3 bases and J 4 bases; bases outside gene matches: 6. In germline, CDR1 is SGHDT, CDR2 YYEEEE. CDR3 coding DNA: TGTGCCAGCAGCTCCTGGACAGGGGGCGAATACAATGAGCAGTTCTTC. It translates to CASSSWTGGEYNEQFF.

The V and J genes are TRBV30 and TRBJ1-5; the match to TRBD1 covers 11 bases. The CDR3 is made up of 15 amino acids. The J segment lost 7 bases and the V segment lost 3 bases, leaving 8 bases of the junction unmatched. From germline, CDR1 is GTSNPN and CDR2 SVGIG (reference sequence). CDR3 sequence reads: CAWSQGQGDGQPQHF. The DNA of the CDR3 is TGTGCCTGGAGCCAGGGACAGGGGGACGGACAGCCCCAGCATTTT.

The chain employs TRBV7-2 and TRBJ1-2; 7 positions agree with TRBD1. Trimming removed 5 bases from V and 4 bases from J; junction bases left unmatched: 10. The CDR3 is made up of 15 amino acids. CDR1 SGHTA and CDR2 FQGNSA come from the germline V gene. The CDR3 DNA reads TGTGCCAGCAGCGCCCCCGGGACAGACCCCTATGGCTACACCTTC. It yields the protein CASSAPGTDPYGYTF.

The chain has TRBV7-6 and TRBJ1-3; D not resolved. This CDR3 is 17 amino acids long. In germline, CDR1 is SGHVS, CDR2 FNYEAQ. Trimming shortened V by 5 bases and J by 0 bases, and 17 bases separated the two germline ends. CDR3 sequence (DNA): TGTGCCAGCAGCCCTGCGAGGGAAACTCACTCTGGAAACACCATATATTTT. Translated: CASSPARETHSGNTIYF.

V usage is TRBV30 and J usage is TRBJ1-1; tentative D call: TRBD1 (6 bases). The germline gives CDR1 GTSNPN, CDR2 SVGIG (reference sequence). The ends were cut back, 2 bases at V and 1 base at J, with 8 bases in the middle. This CDR3 has 13 amino acids. For the CDR3, the DNA is TGTGCCTGGAGTATAGGGGGGAACACTGAAGCTTTCTTT. Encoded protein: CAWSIGGNTEAFF.

CDR3 coding DNA: TGTGCCAGCAGTGCGTCTGGGACAGGGGGCGCGGGTGGCTACACCTTC. Translating it yields CASSASGTGGAGGYTF. J is TRBJ1-2 and V is TRBV2; the match to TRBD1 covers 12 bases. Germline trimming cut 4 bases from V and 7 bases from J; bases unmatched to any gene: 10. The germline CDR1 and CDR2 sequences are SNHLY and FYNNEI. The CDR3 runs 16 residues.

The chain uses TRBV10-2 and TRBJ2-2; 10 nucleotides line up with TRBD2. Germline V gives CDR1 WSHSY, CDR2 SAAADI. V was clipped by 3 bases and J by 5 bases; unmatched bases: 15. This CDR3 is 19 amino acids long. This chain's CDR3 is CASSELAPAGGRLTGELFF. CDR3 bases: TGCGCCAGCAGTGAATTAGCCCCAGCGGGGGGGCGTCTAACCGGGGAGCTGTTTTTT.

The chain combines TRBV7-9 with TRBJ2-2; D remains ambiguous. Trimming pared 5 bases from V and 0 bases from J, leaving 13 bases between. CDR1 is SEHNR, CDR2 FQNEAQ, per germline (reference sequence). The CDR3 extends over 16 amino acids. The CDR3 is CASSAPTGTNTGELFF. In DNA, the CDR3 is TGTGCCAGCAGCGCTCCGACGGGTACGAACACCGGGGAGCTGTTTTTT.

This chain joins TRBV25-1 and TRBJ2-1; no definite D call. Germline CDR1 reads MGHDK; CDR2 reads SYGVNS. The CDR3 covers 12 residues. Between the trimmed V and J ends, which lost 0 bases and 6 bases, there was a span of 3 bases. The CDR3 region has the DNA TGTGCCAGCAGTGAATACAGCAATGAGCAGTTCTTC. This encodes CASSEYSNEQFF.

This chain uses TRBV7-9 with TRBJ1-3; 11 bases are a match to TRBD1. This CDR3 spans 15 amino acids. The J segment lost 2 bases and the V segment lost 5 bases, leaving 2 bases of the junction unmatched. Germline V gene sequence: CDR1 SEHNR, CDR2 FQNEAQ (reference sequence). The CDR3: CASSQGQGAGNTIYF. Here the CDR3 DNA reads TGTGCCAGCAGCCAGGGACAGGGGGCTGGAAACACCATATATTTT.